This T cell receptor (beta chain) emerged from a study of blood T cell repertoires in COVID-19. The count of this clone is one. V was cut by 6 bases and J by 13 bases, with 18 bases left in between. CDR1 and CDR2 (germline): LNHDA, SQIVND (reference sequence). This CDR3 is built from 12 residues. Sequencing used immunoSEQ multiplex PCR; TCRdb keeps in-frame clones, though not all of them. The sample has roughly 53,000 clones, more than 80% seen once. This TCR was sampled from a man older than 75 with acute or convalescent COVID-19. The J gene is TRBJ1-2, the V gene TRBV19; D might be TRBD1 (6 bases). The specimen was peripheral blood. The CDR3 sequence is CASSPGGGRGTF. DNA for the CDR3: TGTGCCAGTAGCCCCGGGGGGGGGCGAGGCACCTTC.